This record concerns one T cell receptor (beta chain) sequence. Here immunoSEQ multiplex PCR was the method, and the copy in TCRdb shows in-frame clones only, minus some. The data show about 190,000 clones, approximately 91% seen once. These data originate in a study of blood T cell repertoires in COVID-19. Looking at the study overall: COVID-19 samples from acute and convalescent phases originated in the United States, Italy and Spain. Nucleic acid was either cDNA or gDNA, and it came from T cells, B-cell-depleted T cells, or PBMCs.

This CDR3 has 14 residues. Germline CDR1 and CDR2: MNHEY and SMNVEV (reference sequence). The trim removed 5 bases at V and 5 bases at J, leaving 8 bases unmatched. Sequencing was carried out using peripheral blood. This TCR derives from a woman in her 40s who had recovered from COVID-19. V gene TRBV27 combines with J gene TRBJ2-7; TRBD2 agrees at 8 bases. The CDR3 loop reads CASSPRRLANEQYF. In DNA, the CDR3 is TGTGCCAGCAGTCCGCGGCGACTAGCGAACGAGCAGTACTTC.